What follows describes a single T cell receptor beta chain. Per germline, CDR1 MDHEN and CDR2 SYDVKM. The trim removed 6 bases at V and 5 bases at J, leaving 7 bases unmatched. This CDR3 contains 15 residues. Original processing notes: For nucleated cells, counts were estimated from reference gene primer amplification. Some clones are missing from TCRdb's copy, which holds only in-frame ones; the method was immunoSEQ multiplex PCR. V and J calls and clone size are as listed in that table; D and trimming were resolved from the DNA. Of 150,000 to 200,000 clones in the sample, more than 65% were seen once. This specimen belongs to a study of blood T cell repertoires in COVID-19. Turning to the study itself: There were acute and convalescent COVID-19 samples, and they came from the United States, Italy and Spain. Sources were T cells, B-cell-depleted T cells, or PBMCs; the material itself was cDNA or gDNA.

Cohorts were based on clinical histories the participants reported. The receptor comes from a woman aged 45-60 years with acute COVID-19. The V gene is TRBV28, the J gene TRBJ2-5; TRBD1 matches 12 bases. Sequencing used PBMCs or T cells enriched from blood (not recorded which). This CDR3 reads CASSPGTGGAETQYF. The CDR3 DNA follows: TGTGCCAGCAGCCCTGGGACAGGGGGCGCGGAGACCCAGTACTTC.